The rows below give T cell receptor beta chains drawn from one sample of a study of blood T cell repertoires in COVID-19. Using immunoSEQ multiplex PCR, the repertoire was profiled, and TCRdb retains in-frame clones only, with some absent. The data show around 240,000 clones, roughly 83% seen once. The sample was PBMCs or T cells enriched from blood (not recorded which). The source is a woman aged 45-60 years who had recovered from COVID-19. The CDR3 runs from the conserved cysteine through the conserved F or W. Each record gives: J gene, D gene, CDR3 length, clone size, V gene, CDR3 DNA, CDR3 protein. D genes are given only for firm matches. Size values are once, few and many counts, or a class for expanded clones, and some rows have none.

TRBJ2-7,TRBD1,13,-,TRBV3-1/TRBV3-2,TGTGCCAGCAGTTGGGACAGGGGCCACGAGCAGTACTTC,CASSWDRGHEQYF
TRBJ2-7,TRBD2,16,-,TRBV28,TGTGCCAGCAGTTTACCGGGGGGGTCTTCACTGGCCGAGCAGTACTTC,CASSLPGGSSLAEQYF
TRBJ2-3,-,18,-,TRBV5-4,TGTGCCAGCAGACTGAGAGTGATTGGCGGATTGTACACAGATACGCAGTATTTT,CASRLRVIGGLYTDTQYF
TRBJ1-2,TRBD1,13,-,TRBV7-2,TGTGCCAGCAGCCGGGACAGGGAGGATGGCTACACCTTC,CASSRDREDGYTF
TRBJ2-1,-,17,-,TRBV6-1,TGTGCCAGCAGTGAACCGCTGGGTACGGGTTCCTACAATGAGCAGTTCTTC,CASSEPLGTGSYNEQFF
TRBJ1-2,TRBD1,13,-,TRBV7-2,TGTGCCAGCAGCCTCAGGGGGTTCTATGGCTACACCTTC,CASSLRGFYGYTF
TRBJ1-2,-,9,-,TRBV3-1/TRBV3-2,TGTGCCAGCCCGCAGGGCTACACCTTC,CASPQGYTF
TRBJ1-6,TRBD1,15,-,TRBV6-6,TGTGCCAGCGATAAAGGGACAGGGGGCGCGCGGCCCCTCCACTTT,CASDKGTGGARPLHF
TRBJ1-1,-,15,-,TRBV19,TGTGCCAGTAGTAGAAAGGACAGAGGAAACACTGAAGCTTTCTTT,CASSRKDRGNTEAFF
TRBJ1-6,-,15,-,TRBV3-1/TRBV3-2,TGTGCCAGCAGCCAAGATTGGGGGGGGTTTTCACCCCTCCACTTT,CASSQDWGGFSPLHF
TRBJ2-3,-,13,-,TRBV4-3,TGCGCCAGCAGCCCCTCTAGTACGGATACGCAGTATTTT,CASSPSSTDTQYF
TRBJ1-1,-,15,-,TRBV18,TGTGCCAGCTCACGAGACCGGCAGGGAGGTACTGAAGCTTTCTTT,CASSRDRQGGTEAFF
TRBJ1-2,-,14,once,TRBV7-8,TGTGCCAGCAGCTTAACAGGAGTTGGCTATGGCTACACCTTC,CASSLTGVGYGYTF
TRBJ1-2,TRBD1,13,-,TRBV2,TGTGCCAGCAGTCTGGGACAGCTCTATGGCTACACCTTC,CASSLGQLYGYTF
TRBJ2-6,-,16,-,TRBV7-3,TGTGCCAGCAGCCTCTCCTCAGGCTCTGGGGCCAACGTCCTGACTTTC,CASSLSSGSGANVLTF
TRBJ2-1,-,15,-,TRBV5-5,TGTGCCAGCAGCTTGTCCGGGTCTTACTACAATGAGCAGTTCTTC,CASSLSGSYYNEQFF
TRBJ2-1,-,11,-,TRBV7-9,TGTGCCCCCGGGACAAGCAATGAGCAGTTCTTC,CAPGTSNEQFF
TRBJ1-1,TRBD1,14,-,TRBV23-1,TGCGCCAGCAGTCATCCGGACAGGGGAACTGAAGCTTTCTTT,CASSHPDRGTEAFF
TRBJ2-1,TRBD1,16,-,TRBV3-1/TRBV3-2,TGTGCCAGCAGCCAAGCCAAGACAGGGAACTACAATGAGCAGTTCTTC,CASSQAKTGNYNEQFF
TRBJ2-3,TRBD1,14,-,TRBV14,TGTGCCAGCAGCCTAACAGGGGGCACAGATACGCAGTATTTT,CASSLTGGTDTQYF
TRBJ2-7,TRBD2,15,-,TRBV6-1,TGTGCCAGCAGTGATCATAGCGGGGGTTCTGGGGAGCAGTACTTC,CASSDHSGGSGEQYF
TRBJ2-3,TRBD1,15,-,TRBV7-9,TGTGCCAGCAGCCCCCGGACAGGGGAGAGAGATACGCAGTATTTT,CASSPRTGERDTQYF
TRBJ1-2,-,13,once,TRBV10-3,TGTGCCATCAGTGACGGACAGAAGACTGGCTACACCTTC,CAISDGQKTGYTF
TRBJ1-6,-,16,-,TRBV7-2,TGTGCCAGCAGCTTATGGGTCCGCCAGGCTAATTCACCCCTCCACTTT,CASSLWVRQANSPLHF
TRBJ2-1,-,15,-,TRBV7-9,TGTGCCAGCAGCTCCTCGCGGGCGAGTTACAATGAGCAGTTCTTC,CASSSSRASYNEQFF
TRBJ2-7,-,15,-,TRBV4-3,TGCGCCAGCAGCCAAGAATGGGGCAGTTCCTACGAGCAGTACTTC,CASSQEWGSSYEQYF
TRBJ1-1,TRBD1,16,-,TRBV18,TGTGCCAGCTCTCTACAGGGGCAGGTGGGTGCCACTGAAGCTTTCTTT,CASSLQGQVGATEAFF
TRBJ2-6,-,17,-,TRBV5-4,TGTGCCAGCAGCTCCTCCAGGGTACTCTCTGGGGCCAACGTCCTGACTTTC,CASSSSRVLSGANVLTF
TRBJ2-2,TRBD2,18,-,TRBV24-1,TGTGCCACCAGTGATCCCGGGCTAGCGGAACTCGCCACCGGGGAGCTGTTTTTT,CATSDPGLAELATGELFF
TRBJ2-7,-,12,-,TRBV12-3/TRBV12-4,TGTGCCAGCAGTCTTAGACAGTACGAGCAGTACTTC,CASSLRQYEQYF
TRBJ2-4,TRBD2,17,-,TRBV3-1/TRBV3-2,TGTGCCAGCAGCCCTAGTGTAAGCGGGGGAGGCAAAAACATTCAGTACTTC,CASSPSVSGGGKNIQYF
TRBJ1-5,TRBD1,14,once,TRBV2,TGTGCCAGCAGTGGTGCAGGGGGTAATCAGCCCCAGCATTTT,CASSGAGGNQPQHF
TRBJ2-1,TRBD2,15,-,TRBV3-1/TRBV3-2,TGTGCCAGCAGCCAAGACGGGATAGCGGGAGTTCTGCAGTTCTTC,CASSQDGIAGVLQFF
TRBJ1-1,TRBD1,16,few,TRBV7-2,TGTGCCAGCAGCTTATTGGTGGGACAGTTGAACACTGAAGCTTTCTTT,CASSLLVGQLNTEAFF
TRBJ1-2,TRBD1,15,-,TRBV6-5,TGTGCCAGCAGCACCACTGGGACAGCCAACTATGGCTACACCTTC,CASSTTGTANYGYTF
TRBJ1-6,TRBD1,15,-,TRBV30,TGTGCCTCCGGGACAGGGGGCTCCTATAATTCACCCCTCCACTTT,CASGTGGSYNSPLHF
TRBJ2-7,-,14,-,TRBV7-2,TGTGCCAGCAGGAGCAGGGCTTTCGACTACGAGCAGTACTTC,CASRSRAFDYEQYF
TRBJ1-2,-,14,-,TRBV6-5,TGTGCCAGCAGCCCCGTGCGTCTCCTCTATGGCTACACCTTC,CASSPVRLLYGYTF
TRBJ2-1,-,13,-,TRBV12-3/TRBV12-4,TGTGCCAGCAGTTTATTACTATACAATGAGCAGTTCTTC,CASSLLLYNEQFF
TRBJ2-7,-,13,-,TRBV20-1,TGCAGTGCTAGTCACTTAAGCTCCTACGAGCAGTACTTC,CSASHLSSYEQYF
TRBJ2-7,TRBD1,16,-,TRBV11-3,TGTGCCAGCAGCTTAGATAGGGCGAGCAGGGGGCTCGAGCAGTACTTC,CASSLDRASRGLEQYF
TRBJ2-2,-,13,-,TRBV19,TGTGCCAGTAGTATATATGACACCGGGGAGCTGTTTTTT,CASSIYDTGELFF